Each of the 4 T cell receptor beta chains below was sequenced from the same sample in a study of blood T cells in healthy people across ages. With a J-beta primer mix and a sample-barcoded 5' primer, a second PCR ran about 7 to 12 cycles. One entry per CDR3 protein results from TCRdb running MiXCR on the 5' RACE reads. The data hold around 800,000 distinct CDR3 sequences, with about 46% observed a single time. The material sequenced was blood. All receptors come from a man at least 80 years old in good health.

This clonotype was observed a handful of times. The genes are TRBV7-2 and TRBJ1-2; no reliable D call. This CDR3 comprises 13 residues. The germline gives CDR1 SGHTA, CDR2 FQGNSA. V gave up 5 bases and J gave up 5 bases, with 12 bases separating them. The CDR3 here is CASSAYRNYGYTF. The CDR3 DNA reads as TGTGCCAGCAGCGCTTATAGGAATTATGGCTACACCTTC.

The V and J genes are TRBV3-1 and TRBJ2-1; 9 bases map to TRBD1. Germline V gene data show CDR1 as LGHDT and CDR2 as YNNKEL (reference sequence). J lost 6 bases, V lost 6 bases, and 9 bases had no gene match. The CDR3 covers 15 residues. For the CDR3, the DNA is TGTGCCAGCAGGATACAGGGGGCTCGGGGCAATGAGCAGTTCTTC. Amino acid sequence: CASRIQGARGNEQFF.

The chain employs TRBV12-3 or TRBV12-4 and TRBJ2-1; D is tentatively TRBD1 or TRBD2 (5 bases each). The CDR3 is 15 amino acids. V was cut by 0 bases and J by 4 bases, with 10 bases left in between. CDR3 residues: CASSLAGPLYNEQFF. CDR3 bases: TGTGCCAGCAGTTTAGCGGGACCGTTATACAATGAGCAGTTCTTC.

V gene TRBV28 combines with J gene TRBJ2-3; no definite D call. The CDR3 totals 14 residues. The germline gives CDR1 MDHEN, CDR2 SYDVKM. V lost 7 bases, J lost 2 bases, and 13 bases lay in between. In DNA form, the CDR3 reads TGTGCCAGCATCTTCCCCCAACACACAGATACGCAGTATTTT. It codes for CASIFPQHTDTQYF.